Below are 26 T cell receptor beta chains sequenced from a single sample in a study of blood T cell repertoires in COVID-19 (dated by TCRdb to 2018 to 2020). Library preparation used the immunoSEQ multiplex PCR assay. The table was pulled from immuneACCESS by TCRdb, which kept in-frame rearrangements only. Such tables lose some clones; where checked, under half of the loss comes from unresolved V genes, and the rest has no known cause. The sample data list 95,000 to 150,000 clones, and approximately 81% of these were observed just once. 30% to 45% of the sample belongs to the ten largest clones. The sample taken for sequencing was peripheral blood. The receptors were gathered from a man aged 35 to 55 with active or convalescent COVID-19.

V usage is TRBV19 and J usage is TRBJ1-2; tentatively, D is TRBD1 (6 bases). The germline V and J ends were trimmed by 7 bases and 0 bases, with 12 bases remaining between them. CDR3 length: 14 residues. Germline lookup yields CDR1 LNHDA and CDR2 SQIVND (reference sequence). In nucleotides, the CDR3 is TGTGCCAGTAAAGGACAGATGTCTAACTATGGCTACACCTTC. This gives the protein CASKGQMSNYGYTF. Drawing the rest from reference TRBV19 and TRBJ1-2, the complete variable domain is DGGITQSPKYLFRKEGQNVTLSCEQNLNHDAMYWYRQDPGQGLRLIYYSQIVNDFQKGDIAEGYSVSREKKESFPLTVTSAQKNPTAFYLCASKGQMSNYGYTFGSGTRLTVV.

V usage is TRBV19 and J usage is TRBJ2-3; 11 bases are shared with TRBD2. The germline gives CDR1 LNHDA, CDR2 SQIVND (reference sequence). Trimming at V came to 7 bases and at J to 5 bases, leaving 5 bases not matched to a gene. This CDR3 is 14 amino acids long. The CDR3 DNA reads as TGTGCCAGTACCCCACTAGCGGGAGTAGATACGCAGTATTTT. It yields the protein CASTPLAGVDTQYF.

This clone was recorded many times. The chain has TRBV19 and TRBJ1-6; D unclear. This CDR3 spans 12 amino acids. Trimming pared 3 bases from V and 10 bases from J, leaving 7 bases between. The germline V gene encodes CDR1 LNHDA and CDR2 SQIVND (reference sequence). In nucleotides, the CDR3 is TGTGCCAGTAGTATGAGGGAATCACCCCTCCACTTT. Translating it yields CASSMRESPLHF.

This clone was counted ten times or more. The chain is built from TRBV28 and TRBJ1-5; the D gene is possibly TRBD1 (5 bases). Between the trimmed V and J ends, which lost 7 bases and 7 bases, there was a span of 14 bases. The germline V gene has CDR1 MDHEN and CDR2 SYDVKM. The length of the CDR3 is 13 residues. The CDR3 loop reads CASMPGGNQPQHF. CDR3 nucleotide sequence: TGTGCCAGCATGCCGGGGGGGAACCAGCCCCAGCATTTT.

In its sample, this clone was seen once. The chain links TRBV5-1 to TRBJ1-3; the D is unclear. There are 13 residues in the CDR3. V shed 4 bases and J shed 8 bases, with 13 bases lying between them. Germline V gene data show CDR1 as SGHRS and CDR2 as YFSETQ. The CDR3 DNA follows: TGCGCCAGCAGCGCTCTCTCTACGGACACCATATATTTT. It translates to CASSALSTDTIYF. Combining the CDR3 with reference TRBV5-1 and TRBJ1-3 gives the whole variable domain KAGVTQTPRYLIKTRGQQVTLSCSPISGHRSVSWYQQTPGQGLQFLFEYFSETQRNKGNFPGRFSGRQFSNSRSEMNVSTLELGDSALYLCASSALSTDTIYFGEGSWLTVV.

CDR3 nucleotide sequence: TGTGCCAGCACCATGGGGGGTTCTTCTGAAGCTTTCTTT. This sequence encodes CASTMGGSSEAFF. V usage is TRBV27 and J usage is TRBJ1-1, with D maybe TRBD1 (5 bases). Trimming left V 7 bases short and J 6 bases short, with 15 bases between. CDR1 MNHEY and CDR2 SMNVEV come from the germline V gene (reference sequence). There are 13 residues in the CDR3.

This clone has just a few counts. V is TRBV7-9 and J is TRBJ1-1, with 7 bases aligning to TRBD1. The V and J ends lost 6 bases and 3 bases, in that order; junction bases with no gene match: 10. The germline gives CDR1 SEHNR, CDR2 FQNEAQ (reference sequence). The CDR3 consists of 15 residues. The CDR3 nucleotides read TGTGCCAGCAGGCAGACTACAGGGGCGGACACTGAAGCTTTCTTT. Encoded protein: CASRQTTGADTEAFF.

The J gene is TRBJ1-2, the V gene TRBV19, with D hard to call. The CDR3 length is 15 residues. V shed 7 bases and J shed 7 bases, with 22 bases lying between them. CDR1 LNHDA and CDR2 SQIVND come from the germline V gene (reference sequence). CDR3 bases: TGTGCCAGTATCACCCGGAGGATGGGAGGTTTTGGCTACACCTTC. Translated, it gives CASITRRMGGFGYTF.

This chain joins TRBV27 and TRBJ2-5; a weak D match, TRBD2 (6 bases). V lost 11 bases to trimming and J lost 5 bases, with 30 bases between them. From germline, CDR1 is MNHEY and CDR2 SMNVEV (reference sequence). The CDR3 totals 17 residues. The CDR3 DNA is TGTGCCCCTGACCCCCGGGCTTGGGTTAGCGGAGGGGAGACCCAGTACTTC. It is translated as CAPDPRAWVSGGETQYF.

This clone was counted a single time. The V call is TRBV7-2, the J call TRBJ1-3; D may be TRBD1 (5 bases). The germline CDR1 and CDR2 sequences are SGHTA and FQGNSA. V was cut by 1 base and J by 0 bases, with 7 bases left in between. The CDR3 has 15 residues. CDR3 nucleotides: TGTGCCAGCAGCTTAGACAGGAGCTCTGGAAACACCATATATTTT. Amino acid sequence: CASSLDRSSGNTIYF. Together with reference TRBV7-2 and TRBJ1-3, the CDR3 gives the full variable domain: GAGVSQSPSNKVTEKGKDVELRCDPISGHTALYWYRQSLGQGLEFLIYFQGNSAPDKSGLPSDRFSAERTGGSVSTLTIQRTQQEDSAVYLCASSLDRSSGNTIYFGEGSWLTVV.

This clone was seen repeatedly, ten times or more. CDR3 nucleotide sequence: TGTGCCAGCAACTTTAATGAGAGGGTCGGAGGCTACACCTTC. Its protein is CASNFNERVGGYTF. V usage is TRBV2 and J usage is TRBJ1-2; D uncertain. This CDR3 has 14 residues. Trimming pared 7 bases from V and 8 bases from J, leaving 20 bases between. Looked up from germline, CDR1 is SNHLY and CDR2 is FYNNEI.

The chain carries TRBV19 and TRBJ1-5; TRBD1 matches 11 bases. CDR1 and CDR2 from the germline V gene are LNHDA and SQIVND (reference sequence). V was clipped by 7 bases and J by 7 bases; unmatched bases: 3. This CDR3 has 13 amino acids. The CDR3 is CASKDRGHQPQHF. The CDR3 DNA reads as TGTGCCAGTAAGGACAGGGGGCACCAGCCCCAGCATTTT.

The chain employs TRBV15 and TRBJ1-1; D is uncertain. The CDR3 is made up of 12 amino acids. Trimming took 4 bases from V and 7 from J, leaving 10 bases between them. CDR1 is LNHNV, CDR2 YYDKDF, per germline (reference sequence). The CDR3 coding sequence is TGTGCCACCAGCATTGGTCAGGATGAAGCTTTCTTT. Amino acid sequence: CATSIGQDEAFF. Supplemented by reference TRBV15 and TRBJ1-1, the full variable domain reads DAMVIQNPRYQVTQFGKPVTLSCSQTLNHNVMYWYQQKSSQAPKLLFHYYDKDFNNEADTPDNFQSRRPNTSFCFLDIRSPGLGDTAMYLCATSIGQDEAFFGQGTRLTVV.

This chain connects TRBV2 to TRBJ2-1, with 7 bases matching TRBD2. The V gene's germline CDR1 is SNHLY and CDR2 FYNNEI. With 7 bases clipped from V and 7 bases from J, the junction kept 10 bases outside the gene matches. The CDR3 covers 14 residues. The CDR3 region has the DNA TGTGCCAGCACCAGAGCGGGGTCGGGAAATGAGCAGTTCTTC. Translated, it gives CASTRAGSGNEQFF.

This chain links TRBV6-5 with TRBJ1-4, with D possibly being TRBD1 (5 bases). The CDR3 length is 13 residues. Germline CDR1 MNHEY, CDR2 SVGAGI. V dropped 2 bases and J dropped 8 bases, with 9 bases sitting between them. CDR3 sequence reads: CASSYRTNEKLFF. CDR3 bases: TGTGCCAGCAGTTACAGGACAAACGAAAAACTGTTTTTT.

V is TRBV30 and J is TRBJ1-6; perhaps TRBD1 as D (6 bases). Per germline, CDR1 GTSNPN and CDR2 SVGIG (reference sequence). The CDR3 totals 13 residues. The chain's CDR3 is CGGEGRGNSPLHF. In DNA form, the CDR3 reads TGTGGAGGAGAGGGCAGGGGTAATTCACCCCTCCACTTT. Filled out from reference TRBV30 and TRBJ1-6, the complete variable domain reads SQTIHQWPATLVQPVGSPLSLECTVEGTSNPNLYWYRQAAGRGLQLLFYSVGIGQISSEVPQNLSASRPQDRQFILSSKKLLLSDSGFYLCGGEGRGNSPLHFGNGTRLTVT.

The chain couples TRBV5-1 to TRBJ2-3; the match to TRBD2 covers 13 bases. CDR1 is SGHRS, CDR2 YFSETQ, per germline. The CDR3 runs 17 residues. The V gene end was trimmed by 3 bases and the J gene end by 5 bases; junction bases not matched to a gene: 9. This chain's CDR3 is CASSSRTSGRGRDTQYF. CDR3 sequence (DNA): TGCGCCAGCAGCTCCCGGACTAGCGGGAGAGGGCGAGATACGCAGTATTTT. The full variable domain, rest sourced from reference TRBV5-1 and TRBJ2-3, is KAGVTQTPRYLIKTRGQQVTLSCSPISGHRSVSWYQQTPGQGLQFLFEYFSETQRNKGNFPGRFSGRQFSNSRSEMNVSTLELGDSALYLCASSSRTSGRGRDTQYFGPGTRLTVL.

A word on this clone: The same CDR3 arises from other DNA sequences in this sample as well. The chain has TRBV9 and TRBJ1-2; 7 bases are a match to TRBD1. This CDR3 has 14 amino acids. CDR1 and CDR2 (germline): SGDLS, YYNGEE. V was clipped by 3 bases and J by 3 bases; unmatched bases: 5. The CDR3 sequence: CASSDRQGDYGYTF. In nucleotides, the CDR3 is TGTGCCAGCAGCGACCGACAGGGTGACTATGGCTACACCTTC.

The table lists this clone with a few counts. V and J are TRBV19 and TRBJ1-6; TRBD1 aligns across 8 bases. From germline, CDR1 is LNHDA and CDR2 SQIVND (reference sequence). The CDR3 loop spans 14 amino acids. With V trimmed by 6 bases and J by 10 bases, 8 bases remained unmatched. The CDR3 coding sequence is TGTGCCAGTAGCCGGACAGGGACTAACTCACCCCTCCACTTT. Amino acids: CASSRTGTNSPLHF.

The V and J genes are TRBV11-2 and TRBJ2-7, with 8 positions matching TRBD2. CDR1 and CDR2 (germline): SGHAT, FQNNGV. V shed 1 base, J shed 5 bases, and the junction held 7 bases outside the gene matches. The CDR3 consists of 15 residues. The CDR3 DNA is TGTGCCAGCAGCTTAGGGACAGCGGGAGCCCACGAGCAGTACTTC. Translating it yields CASSLGTAGAHEQYF.

The CDR3 loop is CASSLGSGNTEAFF. Written as DNA, the CDR3 is TGCGCCAGCAGCTTGGGCTCAGGGAACACTGAAGCTTTCTTT. V usage is TRBV5-1 and J usage is TRBJ1-1; no reliable D call. The CDR3 spans 14 residues. The germline V gene has CDR1 SGHRS and CDR2 YFSETQ. V lost 0 bases and J 1 base, leaving 7 bases between the germline ends.

The rearrangement uses TRBV13 and TRBJ2-3; possible D gene TRBD2, 6 bases. Germline V lookup: CDR1 PRHDT, CDR2 FYEKMQ (reference sequence). V lost 5 bases and J 4 bases, leaving 19 bases between the germline ends. The CDR3 extends over 16 amino acids. CDR3 sequence (DNA): TGTGCCAGCAGCGCCCGGGAGCGGGCCCCCGCAGATACGCAGTATTTT. Protein product: CASSARERAPADTQYF.

The J gene is TRBJ2-3, the V gene TRBV6-5; TRBD1 matches at 8 bases. CDR1 and CDR2 from the germline V gene are MNHEY and SVGAGI. The J segment lost 7 bases and the V segment lost 6 bases, leaving 9 bases of the junction unmatched. CDR3 length: 14 residues. CDR3 DNA: TGTGCCAGCAGCGGGGCGGACAGGGAAAATACGCAGTATTTT. Amino acids: CASSGADRENTQYF.

The rearrangement links TRBV24-1 to TRBJ1-4, with D tentatively TRBD1 (5 bases). The V gene lost 4 bases and the J gene lost 5 bases, with 7 bases spanning the gap. The length of the CDR3 is 13 residues. CDR1 and CDR2 from the germline V gene are KGHDR and SFDVKD. CDR3 sequence reads: CATSEAGNEKLFF. The CDR3 coding sequence is TGTGCCACCAGTGAAGCAGGGAATGAAAAACTGTTTTTT.

As for this clone: Other DNA sequences of this sample code for an identical CDR3. The rearrangement joins TRBV4-2 to TRBJ1-2; 11 positions match TRBD1. V lost 3 bases and J lost 4; bases outside the gene matches: 4. The V gene's germline CDR1 is LGHNA and CDR2 YNFKEQ. The CDR3 contains 15 residues. CDR3 DNA: TGTGCCAGCAGCCAGGGGACAGGGGGAGTCTATGGCTACACCTTC. It codes for CASSQGTGGVYGYTF.

This chain links TRBV5-1 with TRBJ1-4, with 7 bases identical to TRBD1. The J segment lost 8 bases and the V segment lost 4 bases, leaving 11 bases of the junction unmatched. The CDR3 loop spans 15 amino acids. Per the germline V gene, CDR1 is SGHRS and CDR2 is YFSETQ. For the CDR3, the DNA is TGCGCCAGCAGCCCGACAGGGCGGAGTGAGGAAAAACTGTTTTTT. It translates to CASSPTGRSEEKLFF. The full variable domain, with the rest looked up from reference TRBV5-1 and TRBJ1-4, is KAGVTQTPRYLIKTRGQQVTLSCSPISGHRSVSWYQQTPGQGLQFLFEYFSETQRNKGNFPGRFSGRQFSNSRSEMNVSTLELGDSALYLCASSPTGRSEEKLFFGSGTQLSVL.